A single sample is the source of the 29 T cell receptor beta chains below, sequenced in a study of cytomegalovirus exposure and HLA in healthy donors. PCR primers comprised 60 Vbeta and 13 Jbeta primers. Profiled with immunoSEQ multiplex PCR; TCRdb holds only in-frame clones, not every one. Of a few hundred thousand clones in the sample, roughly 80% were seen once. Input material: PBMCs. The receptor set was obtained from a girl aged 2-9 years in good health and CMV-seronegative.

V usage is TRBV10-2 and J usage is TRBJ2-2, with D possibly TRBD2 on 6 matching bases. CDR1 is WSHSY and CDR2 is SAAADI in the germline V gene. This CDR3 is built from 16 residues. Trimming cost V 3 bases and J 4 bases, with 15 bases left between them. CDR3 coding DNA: TGCGCCAGCAGTGACGGGGGAGCGGTACCCACCGGGGAGCTGTTTTTT. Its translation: CASSDGGAVPTGELFF.

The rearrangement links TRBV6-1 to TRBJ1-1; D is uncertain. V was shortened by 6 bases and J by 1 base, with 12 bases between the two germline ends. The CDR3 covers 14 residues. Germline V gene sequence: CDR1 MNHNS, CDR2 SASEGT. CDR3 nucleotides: TGTGCCAGCAGAGGACGCGAGGGGAACACTGAAGCTTTCTTT. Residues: CASRGREGNTEAFF.

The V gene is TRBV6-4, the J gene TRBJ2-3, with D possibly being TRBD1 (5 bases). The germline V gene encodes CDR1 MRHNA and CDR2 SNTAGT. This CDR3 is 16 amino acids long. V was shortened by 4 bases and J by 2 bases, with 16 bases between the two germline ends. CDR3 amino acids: CASSARPAGNTDTQYF. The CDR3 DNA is TGTGCCAGCAGTGCACGACCCGCAGGGAACACAGATACGCAGTATTTT.

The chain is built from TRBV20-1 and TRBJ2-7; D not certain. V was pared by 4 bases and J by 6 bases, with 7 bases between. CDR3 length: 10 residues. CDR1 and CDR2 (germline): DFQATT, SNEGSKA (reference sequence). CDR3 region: CSAIVTEQYF. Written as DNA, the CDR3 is TGCAGTGCTATAGTTACCGAGCAGTACTTC.

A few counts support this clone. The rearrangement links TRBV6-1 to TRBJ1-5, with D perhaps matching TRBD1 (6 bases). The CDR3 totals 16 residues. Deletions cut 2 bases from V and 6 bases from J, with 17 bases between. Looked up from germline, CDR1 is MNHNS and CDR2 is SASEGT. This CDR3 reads CASSEKTGGWGQPQHF. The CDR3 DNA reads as TGTGCCAGCAGTGAAAAGACAGGAGGTTGGGGTCAGCCCCAGCATTTT.

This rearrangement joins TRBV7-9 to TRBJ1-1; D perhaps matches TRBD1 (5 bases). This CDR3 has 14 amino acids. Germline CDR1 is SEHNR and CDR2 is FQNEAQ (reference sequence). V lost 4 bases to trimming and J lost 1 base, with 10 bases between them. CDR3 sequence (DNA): TGTGCCAGCAGCTCGAACGACAGGAACACTGAAGCTTTCTTT. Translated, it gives CASSSNDRNTEAFF.

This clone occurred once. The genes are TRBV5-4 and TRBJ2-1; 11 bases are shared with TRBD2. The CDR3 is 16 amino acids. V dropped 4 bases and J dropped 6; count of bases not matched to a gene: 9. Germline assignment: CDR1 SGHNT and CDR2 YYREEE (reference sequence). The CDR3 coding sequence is TGTGCCAGCAGCCCCCGGTTAGCGGGGGGGGGCAATGAGCAGTTCTTC. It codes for CASSPRLAGGGNEQFF.

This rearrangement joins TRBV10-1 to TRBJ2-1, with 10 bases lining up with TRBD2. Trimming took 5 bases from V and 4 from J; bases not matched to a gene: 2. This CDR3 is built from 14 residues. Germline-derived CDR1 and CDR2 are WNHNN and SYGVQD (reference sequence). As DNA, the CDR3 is TGCGCCAGCAGTAGCGGGAGGGGGTACAATGAGCAGTTCTTC. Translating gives CASSSGRGYNEQFF.

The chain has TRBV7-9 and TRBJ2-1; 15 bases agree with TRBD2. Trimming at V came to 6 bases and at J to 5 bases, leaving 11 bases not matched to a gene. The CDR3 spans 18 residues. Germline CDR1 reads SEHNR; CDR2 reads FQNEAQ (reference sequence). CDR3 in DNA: TGTGCCAGCAGACCCGGACTAGCGGGAGGGAGTAGGAACAATGAGCAGTTCTTC. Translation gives CASRPGLAGGSRNNEQFF.

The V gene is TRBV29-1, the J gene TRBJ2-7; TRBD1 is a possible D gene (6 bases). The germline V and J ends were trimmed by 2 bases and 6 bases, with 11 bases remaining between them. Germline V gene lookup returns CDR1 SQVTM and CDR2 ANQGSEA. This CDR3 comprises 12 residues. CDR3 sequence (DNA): TGCAGCGTTGAAAAACAGGGCGGCGAGCAGTACTTC. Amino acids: CSVEKQGGEQYF.

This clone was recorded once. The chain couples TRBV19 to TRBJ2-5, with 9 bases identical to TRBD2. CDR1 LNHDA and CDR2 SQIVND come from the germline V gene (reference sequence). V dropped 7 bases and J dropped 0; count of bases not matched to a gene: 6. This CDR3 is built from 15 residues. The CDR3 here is CASNSRGGDQETQYF. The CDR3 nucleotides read TGTGCCAGTAACTCGCGGGGGGGCGACCAAGAGACCCAGTACTTC.

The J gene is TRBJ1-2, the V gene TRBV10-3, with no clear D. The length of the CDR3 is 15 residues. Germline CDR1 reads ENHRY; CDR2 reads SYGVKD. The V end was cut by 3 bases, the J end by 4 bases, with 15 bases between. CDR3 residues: CAISDSVEQPYGYTF. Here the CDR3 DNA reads TGTGCCATCAGTGACTCTGTGGAACAGCCCTATGGCTACACCTTC.

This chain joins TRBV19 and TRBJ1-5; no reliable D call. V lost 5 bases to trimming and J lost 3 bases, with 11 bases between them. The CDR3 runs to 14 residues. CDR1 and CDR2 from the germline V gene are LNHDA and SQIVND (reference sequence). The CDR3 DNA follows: TGTGCCAGTAGTCCCGACAATTCCAATCAGCCCCAGCATTTT. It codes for CASSPDNSNQPQHF.

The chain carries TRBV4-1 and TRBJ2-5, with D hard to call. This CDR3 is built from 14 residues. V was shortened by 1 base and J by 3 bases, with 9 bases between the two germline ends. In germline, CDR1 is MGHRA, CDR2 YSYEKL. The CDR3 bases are TGCGCCAGCAGCCAAGTAGGCGGAGAAGAGACCCAGTACTTC. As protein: CASSQVGGEETQYF.

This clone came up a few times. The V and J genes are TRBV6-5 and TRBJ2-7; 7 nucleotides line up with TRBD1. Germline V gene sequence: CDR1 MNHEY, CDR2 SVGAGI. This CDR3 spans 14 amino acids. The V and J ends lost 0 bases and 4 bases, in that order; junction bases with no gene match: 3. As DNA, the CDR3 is TGTGCCAGCAGTTACTCGCCAGGGGGATACGAGCAGTACTTC. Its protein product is CASSYSPGGYEQYF.

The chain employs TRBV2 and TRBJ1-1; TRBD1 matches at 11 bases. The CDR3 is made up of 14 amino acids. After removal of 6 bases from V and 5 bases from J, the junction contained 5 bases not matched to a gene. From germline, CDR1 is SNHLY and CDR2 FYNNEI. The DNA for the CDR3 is TGTGCCAGCAGCCGGACAGGGGGCAGGACTGAAGCTTTCTTT. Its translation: CASSRTGGRTEAFF.

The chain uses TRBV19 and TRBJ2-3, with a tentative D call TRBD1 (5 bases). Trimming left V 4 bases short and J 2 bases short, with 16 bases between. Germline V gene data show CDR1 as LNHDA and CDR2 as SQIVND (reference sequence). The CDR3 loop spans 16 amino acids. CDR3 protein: CASSRTRDLITDTQYF. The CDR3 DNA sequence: TGTGCCAGTAGTAGGACCAGGGATCTGATCACAGATACGCAGTATTTT.

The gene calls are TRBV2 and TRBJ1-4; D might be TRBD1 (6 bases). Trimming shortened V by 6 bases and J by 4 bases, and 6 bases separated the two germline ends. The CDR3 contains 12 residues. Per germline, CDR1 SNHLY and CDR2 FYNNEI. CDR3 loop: CASRGGNEKLFF. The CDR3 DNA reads TGTGCCAGCAGAGGGGGTAATGAAAAACTGTTTTTT.

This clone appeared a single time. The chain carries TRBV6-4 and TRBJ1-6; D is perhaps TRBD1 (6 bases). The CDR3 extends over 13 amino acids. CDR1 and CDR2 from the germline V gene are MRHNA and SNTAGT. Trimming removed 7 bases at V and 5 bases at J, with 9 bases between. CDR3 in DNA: TGTGCCAGCAACCAGGGGAATAATTCACCCCTCCACTTT. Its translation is CASNQGNNSPLHF.

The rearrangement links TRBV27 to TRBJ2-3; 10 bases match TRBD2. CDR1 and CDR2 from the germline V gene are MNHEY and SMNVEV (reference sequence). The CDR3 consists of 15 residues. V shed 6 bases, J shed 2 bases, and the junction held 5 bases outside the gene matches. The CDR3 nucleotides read TGTGCCAGCAGCAGAGCGGGGGGGCTCACAGATACGCAGTATTTT. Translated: CASSRAGGLTDTQYF.

CDR3 sequence (DNA): TGCGCCAGCAGCCGGGACCGGGACAGTAAAGAGACCCAGTACTTC. This sequence encodes CASSRDRDSKETQYF. The V and J genes are TRBV4-1 and TRBJ2-5; TRBD1 matches 7 bases. Germline V CDR1 and CDR2: MGHRA, YSYEKL. The trim removed 4 bases at V and 3 bases at J, leaving 8 bases unmatched. The CDR3 is 15 amino acids.

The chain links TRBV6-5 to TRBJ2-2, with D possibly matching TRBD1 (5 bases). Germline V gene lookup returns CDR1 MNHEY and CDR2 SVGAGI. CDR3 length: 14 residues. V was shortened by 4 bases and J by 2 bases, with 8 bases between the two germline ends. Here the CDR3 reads CASSSRDNTGELFF. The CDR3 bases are TGTGCCAGCAGTTCCAGGGATAACACCGGGGAGCTGTTTTTT.

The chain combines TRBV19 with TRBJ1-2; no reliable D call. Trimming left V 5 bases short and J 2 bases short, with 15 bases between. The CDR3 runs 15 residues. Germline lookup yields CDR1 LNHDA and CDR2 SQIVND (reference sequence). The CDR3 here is CASSPLTGGNYGYTF. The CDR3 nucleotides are TGTGCCAGTAGTCCCTTAACCGGAGGAAACTATGGCTACACCTTC.

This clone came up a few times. The CDR3 loop reads CASSRDRNQPQHF. The CDR3 DNA is TGTGCCAGTAGCAGGGACAGAAATCAGCCCCAGCATTTT. The rearrangement uses TRBV19 and TRBJ1-5; 7 positions agree with TRBD1. Germline lookup yields CDR1 LNHDA and CDR2 SQIVND (reference sequence). This CDR3 spans 13 amino acids. The trim removed 6 bases at V and 4 bases at J, leaving 3 bases unmatched.

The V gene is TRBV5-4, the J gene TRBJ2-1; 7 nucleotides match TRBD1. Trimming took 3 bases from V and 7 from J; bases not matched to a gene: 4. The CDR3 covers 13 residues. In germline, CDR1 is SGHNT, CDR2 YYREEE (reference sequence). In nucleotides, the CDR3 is TGTGCCAGCAGCTCATTACAGGGGAATGAGCAGTTCTTC. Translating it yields CASSSLQGNEQFF.

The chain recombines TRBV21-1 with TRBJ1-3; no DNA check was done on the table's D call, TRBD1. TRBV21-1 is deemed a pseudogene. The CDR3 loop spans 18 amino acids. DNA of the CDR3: TGTGCCAGCAGCAAACTAAAGACCGGGACACACTCTGGAAACACCATATATTTT. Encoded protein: CASSKLKTGTHSGNTIYF.

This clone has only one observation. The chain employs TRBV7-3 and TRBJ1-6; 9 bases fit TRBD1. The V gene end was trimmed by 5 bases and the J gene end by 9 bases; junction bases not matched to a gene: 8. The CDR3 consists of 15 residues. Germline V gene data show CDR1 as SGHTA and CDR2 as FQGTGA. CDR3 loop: CASSPDGQGLSPLHF. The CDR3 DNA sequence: TGTGCCAGCAGCCCAGATGGACAGGGGCTTTCACCCCTCCACTTT.

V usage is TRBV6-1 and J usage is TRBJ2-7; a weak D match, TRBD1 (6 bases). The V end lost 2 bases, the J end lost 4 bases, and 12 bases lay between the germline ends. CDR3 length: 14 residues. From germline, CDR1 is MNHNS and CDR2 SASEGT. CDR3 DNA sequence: TGTGCCAGCAGTGAACTCAGGGGCCCGTACGAGCAGTACTTC. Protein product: CASSELRGPYEQYF.

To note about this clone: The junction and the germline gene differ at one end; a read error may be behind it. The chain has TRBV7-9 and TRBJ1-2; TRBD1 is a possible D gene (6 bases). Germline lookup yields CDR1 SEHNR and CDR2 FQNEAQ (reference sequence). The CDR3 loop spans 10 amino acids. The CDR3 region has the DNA TGTTCCAGCAGCCAGGGGGGCTACACCTTC. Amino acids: CSSSQGGYTF.